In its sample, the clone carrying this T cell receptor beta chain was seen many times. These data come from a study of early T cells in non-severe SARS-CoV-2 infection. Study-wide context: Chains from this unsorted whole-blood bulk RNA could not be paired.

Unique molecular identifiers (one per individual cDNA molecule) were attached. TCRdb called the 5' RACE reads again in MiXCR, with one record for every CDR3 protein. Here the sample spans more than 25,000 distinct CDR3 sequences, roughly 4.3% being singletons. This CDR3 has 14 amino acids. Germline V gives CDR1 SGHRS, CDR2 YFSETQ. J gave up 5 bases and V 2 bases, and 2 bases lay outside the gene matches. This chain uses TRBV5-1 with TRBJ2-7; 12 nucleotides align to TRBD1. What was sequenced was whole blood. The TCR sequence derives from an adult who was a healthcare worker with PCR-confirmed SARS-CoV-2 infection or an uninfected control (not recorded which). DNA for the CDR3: TGCGCCAGCAGCTTCGGGACAGGGGGCAACGAGCAGTACTTC. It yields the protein CASSFGTGGNEQYF.